This TCR beta chain emerged from a study of CXCR3-negative and CXCR3-positive naive CD8 T cells. The CDR3 loop spans 11 amino acids. Per germline, CDR1 SQVTM and CDR2 ANQGSEA. TRB cDNA was prepared as libraries by UMI-labeled 5' RACE. TCRdb reworked the 5' RACE reads into one entry per CDR3 protein, no DNA. Reported are over 55,000 distinct CDR3 sequences; the ten largest clones contain around 20%. The material sequenced was memory CD8+ T cells from blood. This receptor was obtained from a human donor in good health. Some clones in this sample may be carry-over from other donors' samples. V gene TRBV29-1 combines with J gene TRBJ2-2. The CDR3 is CSVLVDRELFF.